This is a list of T cell receptor beta chains from one sample in a study of T cells in localized non-small cell lung cancer. Sequenced by immunoSEQ multiplex PCR; TCRdb stores in-frame clones only, minus some. The sample includes more than 2,000 clones, under 25% of them seen just once. The sample here was normal lung tissue next to the tumor, taken before any cancer treatment. These TCRs come from a man between 40 and 69 years old with stage I squamous cell lung carcinoma. CDR3s include the opening cysteine and the closing phenylalanine or tryptophan. The D gene is left open where the match is weak. A clone size is listed for some rows: how often the clone was seen (once, few, many), or a class if it is expanded.

v_call	clone_size	d_call	j_call	cdr3_nt	cdr3_aa
TRBV19	few	NA	TRBJ1-1	TGTGCCAGTAGGGGGTTAGTACGAGGCGGGACCCCCACTGAAGCTTTCTTT	CASRGLVRGGTPTEAFF
TRBV18	NA	NA	TRBJ1-3	TGTGCCAGCTCACCAGCTGGGGCGTTCTCTGGAAACACCATATATTTT	CASSPAGAFSGNTIYF
TRBV5-1	NA	NA	TRBJ2-2	TGCGCCAGCAGCTTGGGGGGGATAAAGCCCACCGGGGAGCTGTTTTTT	CASSLGGIKPTGELFF
TRBV11-3	few	TRBD2	TRBJ2-7	TGTGCCAGCAAATCTAGCGGGAGTTCCTACGAGCAGTACTTC	CASKSSGSSYEQYF
TRBV27	few	NA	TRBJ1-2	TGTGCCAGCAGTTTTACCTGGCAGAGCTATGGCTACACCTTC	CASSFTWQSYGYTF
TRBV2	few	NA	TRBJ2-2	TGTGCCAGCAGTGAACGGAAGGGATCGGGCTCGAACACCGGGGAGCTGTTTTTT	CASSERKGSGSNTGELFF
TRBV28	few	NA	TRBJ2-3	TGTGCCAGCAGTTCTCCCCGACAGGCGGCTACGCAGTATTTT	CASSSPRQAATQYF
TRBV6-8	NA	TRBD1	TRBJ1-1	TGTGCCAGCAGTCCAGGGGGGGATTGGACTGAAGCTTTCTTT	CASSPGGDWTEAFF
TRBV9	few	NA	TRBJ1-4	TGTGCCAGCAGCCCATATGGCCCGGGCGAAAAACTGTTTTTT	CASSPYGPGEKLFF
TRBV11-3	NA	TRBD2	TRBJ2-1	TGTGCCAGCAGCCCGACTAGCGGGGGATCCTACAATGAGCAGTTCTTC	CASSPTSGGSYNEQFF
TRBV11-3	NA	NA	TRBJ1-1	TGTGCCAGCAGCTTAGAGGGTGGATGGACTGAAGCTTTCTTT	CASSLEGGWTEAFF
TRBV10-2	NA	TRBD2	TRBJ2-7	TGCGCCAGCAGTGAGGGCGGGGGATCCGAGCAGTACTTC	CASSEGGGSEQYF
TRBV19	NA	TRBD2	TRBJ2-3	TGTGCCAGTAGTATAGTAGCGGGGGGATCTGGCACAGATACGCAGTATTTT	CASSIVAGGSGTDTQYF
TRBV9	large	NA	TRBJ2-1	TGTGCCAGCGTCAGGGACACCACGAACAATGAGCAGTTCTTC	CASVRDTTNNEQFF
TRBV19	NA	NA	TRBJ1-4	TGTGCCAGTAGGTGGAGGGAGACTAATGAAAAACTGTTTTTT	CASRWRETNEKLFF
TRBV11-3	few	NA	TRBJ1-3	TGTGCCAGCACCATTGCGGGAGACTCTGGAAACACCATATATTTT	CASTIAGDSGNTIYF